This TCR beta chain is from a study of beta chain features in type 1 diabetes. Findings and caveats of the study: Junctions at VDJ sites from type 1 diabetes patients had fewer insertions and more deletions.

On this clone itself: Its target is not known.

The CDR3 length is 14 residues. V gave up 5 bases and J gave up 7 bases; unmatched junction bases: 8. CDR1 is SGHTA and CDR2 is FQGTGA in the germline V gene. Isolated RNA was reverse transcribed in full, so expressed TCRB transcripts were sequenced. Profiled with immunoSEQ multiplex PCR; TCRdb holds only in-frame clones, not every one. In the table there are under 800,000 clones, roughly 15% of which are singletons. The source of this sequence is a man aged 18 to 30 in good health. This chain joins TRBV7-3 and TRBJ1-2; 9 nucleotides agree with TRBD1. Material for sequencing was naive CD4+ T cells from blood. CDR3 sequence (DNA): TGTGCCAGCAGCGCCGGGACAGGGCGCGGTGGCTACACCTTC. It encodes CASSAGTGRGGYTF.